This TCR beta chain is drawn from a study of glioma-infiltrating T cells. The CDR3 consists of 11 residues. Trimming removed 5 bases from V and 12 bases from J, with 13 bases in between. Germline assignment: CDR1 SEHNR and CDR2 FQNEAQ (reference sequence). Study results and caveats: Very few CDR3 sequences were shared between tissue and blood. Above-expected tissue-blood divergence occurred in all gliomas, most in low-grade ones.

Using RNA template, CDR3s of TCR alpha and beta were amplified with iRepertoire arm-PCR. One-step reverse transcription and amplification started from approximately 100-400 ng of tissue mRNA or PBMC total RNA. A single record per CDR3 protein comes from TCRdb applying MiXCR to the multiplex PCR reads. The sample consists of approximately 120,000 distinct CDR3 sequences, approximately 23% of them appearing once. Note on this clonotype: What it binds is unknown. A much larger clone sits a single nucleotide away, making a read error possible.

The receptor was isolated from a human donor with low-grade glioma or glioblastoma, undergoing nonglioma brain surgery, or in good health (not recorded which). Input material: glioma tissue, nonneoplastic brain tissue, or PBMCs (not recorded which). J is TRBJ1-1 and V is TRBV7-9, with unresolved D. CDR3 in DNA: TGTGCCAGCAGCCTCGGGCCGGAATCTTTCTTT. Protein: CASSLGPESFF. Combining the CDR3 with reference TRBV7-9 and TRBJ1-1 gives the whole variable domain DTGVSQNPRHKITKRGQNVTFRCDPISEHNRLYWYRQTLGQGPEFLTYFQNEAQLEKSRLLSDRFSAERPKGSFSTLEIQRTEQGDSAMYLCASSLGPESFFGQGTRLTVV.